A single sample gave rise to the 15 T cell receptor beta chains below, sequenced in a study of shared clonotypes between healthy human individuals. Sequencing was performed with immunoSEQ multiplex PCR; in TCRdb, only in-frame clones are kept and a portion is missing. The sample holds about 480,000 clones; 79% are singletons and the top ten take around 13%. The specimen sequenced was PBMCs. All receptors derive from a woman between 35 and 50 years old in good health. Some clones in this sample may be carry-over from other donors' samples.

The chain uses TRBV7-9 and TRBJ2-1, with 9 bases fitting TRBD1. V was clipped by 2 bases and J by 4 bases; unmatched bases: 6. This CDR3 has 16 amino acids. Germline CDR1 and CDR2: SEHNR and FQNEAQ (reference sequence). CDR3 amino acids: CASSLRPGQGYNEQFF. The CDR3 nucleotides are TGTGCCAGCAGCTTACGCCCGGGACAGGGTTACAATGAGCAGTTCTTC.

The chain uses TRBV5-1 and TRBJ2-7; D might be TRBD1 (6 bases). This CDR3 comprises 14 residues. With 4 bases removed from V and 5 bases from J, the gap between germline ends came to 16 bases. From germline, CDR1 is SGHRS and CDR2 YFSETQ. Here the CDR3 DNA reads TGCGCCAGCAGCCCAGACAGGTTTCTGGACGAGCAGTACTTC. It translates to CASSPDRFLDEQYF. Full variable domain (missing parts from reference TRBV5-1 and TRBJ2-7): KAGVTQTPRYLIKTRGQQVTLSCSPISGHRSVSWYQQTPGQGLQFLFEYFSETQRNKGNFPGRFSGRQFSNSRSEMNVSTLELGDSALYLCASSPDRFLDEQYFGPGTRLTVT.

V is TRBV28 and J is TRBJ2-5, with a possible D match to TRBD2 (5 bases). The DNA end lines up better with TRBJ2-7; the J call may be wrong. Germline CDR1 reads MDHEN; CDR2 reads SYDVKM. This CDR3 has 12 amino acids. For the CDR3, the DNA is TGTGCCAGCAGTTTATCGGGGAACGAGCAGTACTTC. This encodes CASSLSGNEQYF.

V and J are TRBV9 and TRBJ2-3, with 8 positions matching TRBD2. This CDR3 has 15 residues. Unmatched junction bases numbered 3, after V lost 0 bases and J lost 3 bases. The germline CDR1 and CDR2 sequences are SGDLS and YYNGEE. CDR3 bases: TGTGCCAGCAGCGTAGGAGGCGGGAGGACAGATACGCAGTATTTT. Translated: CASSVGGGRTDTQYF.

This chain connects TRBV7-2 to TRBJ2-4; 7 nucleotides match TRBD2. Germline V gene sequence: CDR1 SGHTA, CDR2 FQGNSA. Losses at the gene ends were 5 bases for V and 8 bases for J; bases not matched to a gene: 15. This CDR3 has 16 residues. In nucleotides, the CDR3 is TGTGCCAGCAGCATAGGACTAGTAGGCCCGGGGTACATTCAGTACTTC. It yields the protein CASSIGLVGPGYIQYF.

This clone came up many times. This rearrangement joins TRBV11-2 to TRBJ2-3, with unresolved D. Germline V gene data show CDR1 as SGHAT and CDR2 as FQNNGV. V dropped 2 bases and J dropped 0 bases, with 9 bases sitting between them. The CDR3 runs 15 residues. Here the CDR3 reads CASSLLVPSTDTQYF. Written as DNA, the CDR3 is TGTGCCAGCAGCTTACTAGTCCCAAGCACAGATACGCAGTATTTT.

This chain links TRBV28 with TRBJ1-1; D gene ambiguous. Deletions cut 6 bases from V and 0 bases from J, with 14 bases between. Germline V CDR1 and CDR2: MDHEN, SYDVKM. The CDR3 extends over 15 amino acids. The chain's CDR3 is CASSYFGRMNTEAFF. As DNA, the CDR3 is TGTGCCAGCAGCTATTTTGGACGGATGAACACTGAAGCTTTCTTT.

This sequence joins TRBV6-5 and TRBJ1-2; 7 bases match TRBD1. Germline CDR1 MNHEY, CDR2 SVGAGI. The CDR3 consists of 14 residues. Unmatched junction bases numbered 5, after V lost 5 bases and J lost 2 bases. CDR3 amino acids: CASSPTGLNYGYTF. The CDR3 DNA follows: TGTGCCAGCAGTCCGACAGGGCTAAACTATGGCTACACCTTC.

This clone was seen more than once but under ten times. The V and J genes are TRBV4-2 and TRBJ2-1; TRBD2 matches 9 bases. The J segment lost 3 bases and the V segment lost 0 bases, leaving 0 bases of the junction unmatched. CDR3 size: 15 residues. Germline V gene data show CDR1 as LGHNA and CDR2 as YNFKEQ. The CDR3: CASSQEREGYNEQFF. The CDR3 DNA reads TGTGCCAGCAGCCAAGAGCGGGAGGGCTACAATGAGCAGTTCTTC.

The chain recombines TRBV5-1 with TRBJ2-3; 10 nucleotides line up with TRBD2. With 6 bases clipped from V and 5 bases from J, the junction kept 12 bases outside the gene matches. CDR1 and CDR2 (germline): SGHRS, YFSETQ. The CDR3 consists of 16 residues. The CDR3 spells CASTLRAGGPGDTQYF. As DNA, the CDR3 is TGCGCCAGCACCCTCCGAGCGGGAGGGCCGGGAGATACGCAGTATTTT.

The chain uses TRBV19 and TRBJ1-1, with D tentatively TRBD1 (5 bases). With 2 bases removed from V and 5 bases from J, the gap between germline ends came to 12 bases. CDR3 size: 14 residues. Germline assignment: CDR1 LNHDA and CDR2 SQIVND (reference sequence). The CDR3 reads CASSINAGRTEAFF. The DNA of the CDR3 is TGTGCCAGTAGTATAAATGCAGGGAGAACTGAAGCTTTCTTT.

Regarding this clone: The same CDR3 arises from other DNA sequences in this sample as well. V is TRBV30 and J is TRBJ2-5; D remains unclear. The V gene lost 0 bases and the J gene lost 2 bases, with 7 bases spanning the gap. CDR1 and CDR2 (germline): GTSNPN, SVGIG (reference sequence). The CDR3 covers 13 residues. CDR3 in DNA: TGTGCCTGGAGTGTTGGGTTACAAGAGACCCAGTACTTC. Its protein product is CAWSVGLQETQYF.

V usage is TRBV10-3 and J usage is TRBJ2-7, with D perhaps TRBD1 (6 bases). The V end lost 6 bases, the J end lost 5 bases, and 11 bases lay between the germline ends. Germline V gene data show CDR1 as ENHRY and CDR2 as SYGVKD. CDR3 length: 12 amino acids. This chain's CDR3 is CAISRGSDEQYF. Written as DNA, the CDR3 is TGTGCCATCAGCAGGGGTTCGGACGAGCAGTACTTC.

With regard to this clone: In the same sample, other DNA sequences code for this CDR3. The CDR3 reads CASSLEAGGYNEQFF. In DNA form, the CDR3 reads TGTGCCAGCAGCTTGGAAGCAGGGGGGTACAATGAGCAGTTCTTC. V and J are TRBV5-4 and TRBJ2-1; weak D call: TRBD1 (7 bases). Looked up from germline, CDR1 is SGHNT and CDR2 is YYREEE (reference sequence). This CDR3 is 15 amino acids long. V lost 0 bases to trimming and J lost 4 bases, with 11 bases between them.

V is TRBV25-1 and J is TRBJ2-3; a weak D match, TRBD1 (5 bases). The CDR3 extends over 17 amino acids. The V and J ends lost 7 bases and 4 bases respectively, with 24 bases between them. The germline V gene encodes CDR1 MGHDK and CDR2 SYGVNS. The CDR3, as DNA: TGTGCCAGCAAAGAACCTCAGGGCCGTCCAGGTGCAGATACGCAGTATTTT. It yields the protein CASKEPQGRPGADTQYF.